This TCR beta chain was documented in a study of blood T cell repertoires in COVID-19. Study summary: Specimens from acute and convalescent COVID-19 originated in the United States, Italy and Spain. PBMCs, B-cell-depleted T cells, or T cells were the source of the cDNA or gDNA that made up the material.

There are 15 residues in the CDR3. V lost 2 bases and J lost 3; bases outside the gene matches: 6. Germline values: CDR1 LGHDT, CDR2 YNNKEL (reference sequence). In the authors' methods: Reference gene primer amplification gave nucleated cell count estimates. Sequenced by immunoSEQ multiplex PCR; TCRdb stores in-frame clones only, minus some. D and trimming come from the DNA, and the V and J calls and clone size come from that table. The data contain approximately 260,000 clones, 89% of them seen just once; the ten biggest clones take up roughly 5%. The chain couples TRBV3-1 (or the pseudogene TRBV3-2) to TRBJ1-2; 7 nucleotides align to TRBD1. The sample comprised peripheral blood. This sequence originates from a woman aged 40-49 years who had recovered from COVID-19. CDR3 in DNA: TGTGCCAGCAGCCAAACGGGACAGTCCTACTATGGCTACACCTTC. It yields the protein CASSQTGQSYYGYTF.